A selection of T cell receptor beta chains follows, all from one sample in a study of blood T cell repertoires in COVID-19. The protocol was immunoSEQ multiplex PCR, while the TCRdb copy is restricted to in-frame clones and leaves out a portion. This sample carries over 200,000 clones, around nine tenths of them seen once, and the ten largest clones take about 5%. The sample taken for sequencing was peripheral blood. The receptors originated from a woman in her 40s with acute or convalescent COVID-19. Each CDR3 is given with its conserved first and last residue. D genes are given only for firm matches. Where a row states a size, it is once, few, many or the class of an expanded clone; other rows omit it.

TRBV5-6	-	-	TRBJ1-6	CASSLLGGPYNSPLHF	TGTGCCAGCAGCTTGCTGGGGGGACCCTATAATTCACCCCTCCACTTT
TRBV7-2	-	-	TRBJ1-3	CASSLGPGGSGNTIYF	TGTGCCAGCAGCTTAGGGCCGGGGGGCTCTGGAAACACCATATATTTT
TRBV3-1/TRBV3-2	TRBD2	-	TRBJ2-1	CASSQEVPGTSGGAYNEQFF	TGTGCCAGCAGCCAAGAAGTCCCCGGGACTAGCGGGGGGGCTTACAATGAGCAGTTCTTC
TRBV5-1	-	-	TRBJ1-1	CASSLGFVTAGDTEAFF	TGCGCCAGCAGCTTGGGGTTTGTAACTGCGGGGGACACTGAAGCTTTCTTT
TRBV5-4	TRBD1	few	TRBJ1-2	CASSPGQDHYGYTF	TGTGCCAGCAGCCCCGGACAGGACCACTATGGCTACACCTTC
TRBV4-1	TRBD2	-	TRBJ2-5	CASSQDPPSGATSWLETQYF	TGCGCCAGCAGCCAAGACCCCCCTAGCGGGGCAACGTCTTGGCTGGAGACCCAGTACTTC
TRBV6-5	TRBD1	-	TRBJ1-1	CASSYELTGAEAFF	TGTGCCAGCAGTTACGAACTGACAGGGGCTGAAGCTTTCTTT
TRBV27	TRBD2	-	TRBJ2-1	CASRGTSGGHSYNEQFF	TGTGCCAGCAGGGGGACTAGCGGGGGGCATTCCTACAATGAGCAGTTCTTC
TRBV27	TRBD1	-	TRBJ2-3	CASSLWAGDRATDTQYF	TGTGCCAGCAGTTTATGGGCAGGGGACAGGGCTACAGATACGCAGTATTTT
TRBV7-3	-	-	TRBJ1-1	CASSPYVNTEAFF	TGTGCCAGCAGCCCCTATGTGAACACTGAAGCTTTCTTT
TRBV15	-	-	TRBJ1-2	CATSRLTGSDGYTF	TGTGCCACCAGCAGGTTAACAGGGTCTGATGGCTACACCTTC
TRBV29-1	-	-	TRBJ1-4	CSYIPRGEKLFF	TGCAGCTATATACCTAGGGGTGAAAAACTGTTTTTT
TRBV10-3	TRBD2	-	TRBJ2-5	CAISEISGGQETQYF	TGTGCCATCAGTGAGATTAGCGGGGGTCAGGAGACCCAGTACTTC
TRBV28	-	-	TRBJ1-2	CASSAMGKTHGYTF	TGTGCCAGCAGCGCCATGGGCAAGACGCATGGCTACACCTTC
TRBV27	TRBD1	once	TRBJ1-6	CASQKVGQAKLNSPLHF	TGTGCCAGCCAAAAGGTGGGACAGGCTAAACTTAATTCACCCCTCCACTTT
TRBV7-2	TRBD1	-	TRBJ1-2	CASSKIPGQGANGYTF	TGTGCCAGCAGCAAAATTCCGGGACAGGGGGCGAATGGCTACACCTTC
TRBV30	-	-	TRBJ1-5	CAWSVRVQLGDYSNQPQHF	TGTGCCTGGAGTGTACGGGTTCAACTGGGTGACTATAGCAATCAGCCCCAGCATTTT
TRBV6-5	-	-	TRBJ1-2	CASSYSNRAGGKGYTF	TGTGCCAGCAGTTACTCGAATAGAGCCGGCGGGAAAGGCTACACCTTC
TRBV5-8	-	-	TRBJ1-2	CASSLLRGNYGYTF	TGTGCCAGCAGCTTGTTACGGGGAAACTATGGCTACACCTTC
TRBV7-6	-	once	TRBJ1-1	CASSHSAGDTEAFF	TGTGCCAGCAGCCATTCCGCAGGGGACACTGAAGCTTTCTTT
TRBV7-2	-	-	TRBJ1-2	CASSLLESYGYTF	TGTGCCAGCAGCTTGCTAGAAAGCTATGGCTACACCTTC
TRBV9	TRBD2	-	TRBJ2-5	CASSARDYAQETQYF	TGTGCCAGCAGCGCCCGGGACTACGCCCAAGAGACCCAGTACTTC